The clone carrying this T cell receptor beta chain came up a few times. Researchers ran the PCR with 60 Vbeta and 13 Jbeta primers. Authors' analysis steps: Some 80 million unique TCR beta chains, some 11 million shared, were counted in a later analysis. The repertoire was sequenced with immunoSEQ multiplex PCR; TCRdb's copy has only in-frame clones and lacks some. V and J calls and clone size are as listed in that table; D and trimming were resolved from the DNA. The table lists around 150,000 clones, 80% of them singletons. The record originates from a study of cytomegalovirus exposure and HLA in healthy donors. Germline values: CDR1 SGHRS, CDR2 YFSETQ. This CDR3 has 17 amino acids. After removal of 0 bases from V and 1 base from J, the junction contained 8 bases not matched to a gene.

The clonotype was recovered from a man between 18 and 29 years old in good health and CMV-seropositive. Sequencing was done on a sample of PBMCs. The chain couples TRBV5-1 to TRBJ2-7; 9 positions match TRBD2. The CDR3 sequence is CASSLGLAGLLSYEQYF. The CDR3 nucleotides read TGCGCCAGCAGCTTGGGGCTAGCGGGGCTCCTATCCTACGAGCAGTACTTC.